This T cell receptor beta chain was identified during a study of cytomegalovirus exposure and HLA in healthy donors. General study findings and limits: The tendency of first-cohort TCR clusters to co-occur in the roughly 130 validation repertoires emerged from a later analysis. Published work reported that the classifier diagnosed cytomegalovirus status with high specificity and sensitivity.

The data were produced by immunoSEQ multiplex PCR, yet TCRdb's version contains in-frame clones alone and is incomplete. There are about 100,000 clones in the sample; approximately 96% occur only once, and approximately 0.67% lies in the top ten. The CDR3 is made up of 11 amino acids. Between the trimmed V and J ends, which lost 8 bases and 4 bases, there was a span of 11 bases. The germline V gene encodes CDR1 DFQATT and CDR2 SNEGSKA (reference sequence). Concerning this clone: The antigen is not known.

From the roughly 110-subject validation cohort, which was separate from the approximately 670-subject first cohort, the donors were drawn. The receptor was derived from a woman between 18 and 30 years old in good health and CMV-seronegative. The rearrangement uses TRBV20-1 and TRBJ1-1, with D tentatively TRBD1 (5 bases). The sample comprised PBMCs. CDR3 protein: CSTGPSTEAFF. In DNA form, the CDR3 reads TGCAGTACAGGACCTAGCACTGAAGCTTTCTTT.